This paragraph reports one T cell receptor (beta chain). Sequenced by immunoSEQ multiplex PCR; TCRdb stores in-frame clones only, minus some. This table holds 90,000 to 120,000 clones, about 92% found once. This specimen belongs to a study of T cell responses to AZD1222 COVID-19 vaccine. The germline V and J ends were trimmed by 3 bases and 8 bases, with 12 bases remaining between them. This CDR3 spans 13 amino acids. Germline V gene lookup returns CDR1 KGHDR and CDR2 SFDVKD. The sequencing used peripheral blood, collected 28 days after the second AZD1222 dose. The TCR comes from an adult who received the AZD1222 COVID-19 vaccine. The V gene is TRBV24-1, the J gene TRBJ1-2; D call uncertain. The DNA of the CDR3 is TGTGCCACCAGTGATAATATCGTTGGCGGCTACACCTTC. It is translated as CATSDNIVGGYTF.